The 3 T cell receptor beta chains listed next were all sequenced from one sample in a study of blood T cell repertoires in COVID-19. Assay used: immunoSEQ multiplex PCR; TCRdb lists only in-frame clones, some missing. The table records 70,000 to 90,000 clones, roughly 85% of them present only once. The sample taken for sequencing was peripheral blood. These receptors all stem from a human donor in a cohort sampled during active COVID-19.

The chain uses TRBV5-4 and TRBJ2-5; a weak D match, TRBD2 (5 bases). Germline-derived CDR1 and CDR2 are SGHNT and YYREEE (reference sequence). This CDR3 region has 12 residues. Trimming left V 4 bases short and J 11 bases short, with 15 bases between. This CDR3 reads CASSRPLAPQYF. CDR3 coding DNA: TGTGCCAGCAGCCGACCCCTAGCTCCACAGTACTTC.

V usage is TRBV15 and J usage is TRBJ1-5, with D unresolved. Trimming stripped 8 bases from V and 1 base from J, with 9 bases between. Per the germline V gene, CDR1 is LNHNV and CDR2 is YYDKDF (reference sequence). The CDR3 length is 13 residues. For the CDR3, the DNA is TGTGCCACCCGTGGCACGAGCAATCAGCCCCAGCATTTT. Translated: CATRGTSNQPQHF. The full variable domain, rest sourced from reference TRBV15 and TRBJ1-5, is DAMVIQNPRYQVTQFGKPVTLSCSQTLNHNVMYWYQQKSSQAPKLLFHYYDKDFNNEADTPDNFQSRRPNTSFCFLDIRSPGLGDTAMYLCATRGTSNQPQHFGDGTRLSIL.

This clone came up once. The CDR3 loop is CAWSVALSVDTQYF. The CDR3 DNA is TGTGCCTGGAGTGTAGCCCTTTCGGTGGATACGCAGTATTTT. The chain carries TRBV30 and TRBJ2-3, with D hard to call. The germline V gene encodes CDR1 GTSNPN and CDR2 SVGIG (reference sequence). This CDR3 has 14 residues. V lost 0 bases and J 6 bases, leaving 13 bases between the germline ends. The full variable domain, completed using reference TRBV30 and TRBJ2-3, is SQTIHQWPATLVQPVGSPLSLECTVEGTSNPNLYWYRQAAGRGLQLLFYSVGIGQISSEVPQNLSASRPQDRQFILSSKKLLLSDSGFYLCAWSVALSVDTQYFGPGTRLTVL.